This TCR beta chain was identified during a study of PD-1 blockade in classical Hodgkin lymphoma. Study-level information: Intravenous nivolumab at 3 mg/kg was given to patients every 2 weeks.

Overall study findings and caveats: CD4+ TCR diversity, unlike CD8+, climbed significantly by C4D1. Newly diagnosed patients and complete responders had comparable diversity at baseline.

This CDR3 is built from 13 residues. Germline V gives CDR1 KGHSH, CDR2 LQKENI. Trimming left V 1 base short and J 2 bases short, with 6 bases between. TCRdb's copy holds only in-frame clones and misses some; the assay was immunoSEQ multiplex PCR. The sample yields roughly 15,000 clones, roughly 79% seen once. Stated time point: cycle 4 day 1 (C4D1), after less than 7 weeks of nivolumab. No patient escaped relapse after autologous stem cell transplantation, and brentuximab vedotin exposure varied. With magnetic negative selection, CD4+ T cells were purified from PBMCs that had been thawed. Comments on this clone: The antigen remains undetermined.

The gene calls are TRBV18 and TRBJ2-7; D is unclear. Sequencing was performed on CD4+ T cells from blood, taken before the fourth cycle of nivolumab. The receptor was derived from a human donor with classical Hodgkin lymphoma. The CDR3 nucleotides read TGTGCCAGCTCACCACAGGGCACCTACGAGCAGTACTTC. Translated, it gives CASSPQGTYEQYF.